This T cell receptor beta chain was observed in a study of T cells in Graves' hyperthyroidism and ophthalmopathy (dated by TCRdb to the late 2010s). Context from the whole study: Peripheral blood was sampled at the time of initial diagnosis, prior to any treatment. Prospective prediction of ophthalmopathy was tested in an independent validation cohort consisting of 18 hyperthyroidism patients and 15 or so patients who later progressed to ophthalmopathy. After sampling, hyperthyroidism patients received methimazole starting at 30 mg daily, and ophthalmopathy patients received high-dose intravenous methylprednisolone. To identify TCR V-J signatures that set the groups apart, the researchers used a discovery cohort of about a hundred patients, made up of 40 to 45 with Graves' ophthalmopathy and 55 to 65 with stable Graves' hyperthyroidism. According to the paper, TCR Vbeta CDR3 sequencing was carried out on some 140 peripheral blood samples, which came from under 50 ophthalmopathy, fewer than 80 hyperthyroidism and 17 progressor patients. The approximately 90 discovery patients were randomly split 7:3 into training and test sets. In more than 5 Graves' hyperthyroidism patients, the study also compared T-cell repertoires from thyroid tissue with T-cell repertoires from blood.

The investigation overall reported the following: Most expanded thyroid clonotypes (frequency above 0.001) were also detected in blood, suggesting blood repertoires may reflect thyroid immune responses. During validation, the model predicted progression to ophthalmopathy a median of roughly 7.1 months ahead of onset, with around 65% sensitivity and roughly 75% specificity. Ophthalmopathy was separated from stable hyperthyroidism by a 13 V-J signature model, with approximately 86% sensitivity and approximately 81% specificity obtained in cross-validation and 80%/75% obtained in testing. No statistical method was used to set the sample size in advance, and investigators knew the group allocation.

The TCR beta CDR3 regions were amplified from the RNA transcripts. The TCR CDR3 was subjected to a first round of RT-PCR using the HTBI primer set and the Qiagen OneStep RT-PCR kit. The libraries were constructed in a second round of multiplex PCR and then size-selected and purified. Paired-end sequencing of the libraries was performed with 100 bp reads on an Illumina HiSeq2000. The authors' analysis ran thus. SOAPnuke was used to process the raw data, with reads discarded if the reads contained adapters or uncalled bases, had a mean Phred below 15, or lacked an exact constant-primer or identifier match. COPE v1.2.5 was used to merge the high-quality paired reads, and each unique nucleotide sequence was defined as a clonotype. MiTCR v1.1 was used to align clonotypes to the IMGT TRBV, TRBD and TRBJ reference segments. Only V-J combinations with frequency above 0.0001, covering about 99% of repertoires, were analysed. The TCS score was defined as the ratio of F50 (clonal expansion) to E x V (chaos), calculated using BLOSUM62-based TCRdist between CDR3 peptides within each V-J. Welch's t-statistics and random forest reduced roughly 500 V-J features to 13, which were used in a naive Bayes classifier (R e1071). In TCRdb, the public reads were trimmed at Q25 with fastp and aligned with MiXCR, with productive beta chains retained. Merged by CDR3 protein, the rows form single entries marked with the most common genes and DNA. The V and J calls here are based on TCRdb, not the publication. For this sample the table gives about 420,000 distinct CDR3 sequences, of which around a sixth were detected only once. The ten top clones hold about 7.7% of the sample.

The CDR3 has 14 amino acids, counting the end cysteine and phenylalanine. This entry keeps only the CDR3 DNA: 42 bases, framed from base 1. For CDR1 and CDR2, the germline V gene (reference sequence) lists LGHDT and YNNKEL. Compared with germline, V lacks 3 bases and J lacks 3 bases; bases without a gene match: 4. Stable Graves' hyperthyroidism was defined as no progression to ophthalmopathy during 18 months of follow-up. The hyperthyroidism patients were between 18 and 65 years old and newly diagnosed, with a disease duration of less than 2 months. Any patient with an uncontrolled infection, another autoimmune disease, pregnancy or lactation was excluded. Diagnoses were based on clinical symptoms, serum thyroxine and TRAb, thyroid ultrasound and orbital computed tomography. PBMCs were isolated from 10 ml of fresh peripheral blood by Ficoll-Paque density gradient centrifugation. Total RNA was extracted using Trizol reagent, and RNA quality was assessed on an Agilent 2100 Bioanalyzer.

This clonotype was picked up many times. The antigen this receptor binds is unknown. Base qualities are not provided; no much larger clone lies one nucleotide away. Sequencing input: blood. The receptor's source is a woman aged 18-30 years with Graves' hyperthyroidism. The chain employs TRBV3-1 and TRBJ1-1, with 7 junctional bases fitting TRBD1. This receptor carries the CDR3 CASSQYRGDTEAFF. The bases are TGTGCCAGCAGCCAGTACAGGGGTGACACTGAAGCTTTCTTT.